This T cell receptor (beta chain) was retrieved from a study of CD8+CD57+ T cells in acquired aplastic anemia. Study details: Average DNA yield from sorted CD4+ and CD8+ cells was around 3.2 ug.

This CDR3 contains 13 residues. V dropped 6 bases and J dropped 1; count of bases not matched to a gene: 1. Germline-derived CDR1 and CDR2 are ENHRY and SYGVKD. Whole-study findings and limits: Statistical testing detected no significant gap in CD8+ Simpson's diversity between patients and controls. It was found that under 30 CD8+ CDR3 sequences were shared between patients and controls.

It was patients with CD8+CD57+ cell expansion by flow cytometry who were chosen for sequencing. Patients were therapy-naive when their blood was sampled. Notes on this clonotype: Its matching antigen is unknown.

Genomic DNA acted as the template from which TCR beta VDJ combination and CDR3 sequence profiling were carried out. One entry per CDR3 protein results from TCRdb running MiXCR on the reads. Among more than 150,000 distinct CDR3 sequences listed, approximately 51% were seen once. The source is a human donor with aplastic anemia. Sequenced: sorted CD4+, CD8+, or CD8+CD57+ T cells (not recorded which) from PBMCs. The J gene is TRBJ1-1, the V gene TRBV10-3, with 8 positions matching TRBD1. The CDR3 is CAIRGTGNTEAFF. The CDR3 DNA reads TGTGCCATCAGAGGGACAGGGAACACTGAAGCTTTCTTT.